This T cell receptor (beta chain) was recorded in a study of blood T cell repertoires in COVID-19. Background on the study: The United States, Italy and Spain were the sources of the acute and convalescent COVID-19 samples. Sources were T cells, B-cell-depleted T cells, or PBMCs; the material itself was cDNA or gDNA.

Per the study methods: By means of reference gene primer amplification, nucleated cell counts were estimated. The assay was immunoSEQ multiplex PCR, and TCRdb's table has in-frame clones only and misses some. That table supplies the V and J calls and clone size; D and trimming were determined from the DNA. The sample records approximately 190,000 clones, roughly 80% being singletons. V lost 6 bases and J lost 5, with 23 bases in between. The V gene's germline CDR1 is SNHLY and CDR2 FYNNEI. This CDR3 is 17 amino acids long. The specimen was peripheral blood. V usage is TRBV2 and J usage is TRBJ1-5, with D perhaps matching TRBD1 (5 bases). The TCR was taken from a man in his fifties or sixties with active or convalescent COVID-19. CDR3 DNA sequence: TGTGCCAGCAGCATAGGGACTACGCCATATTCTTATCAGCCCCAGCATTTT. Translated: CASSIGTTPYSYQPQHF.